The subject of this entry is one T cell receptor (beta chain). Clones were read by immunoSEQ multiplex PCR, and TCRdb kept only the in-frame ones, dropping some. The data hold 850,000 to 1,100,000 clones, with approximately 80% observed a single time. This entry is derived from a study of shared clonotypes between healthy human individuals. This TCR was recovered from a young man in good health. Some clones in this sample may be carry-over from other donors' samples. Sequenced material: memory CD4+ T cells from PBMCs. Regarding subset: CD45RA-negative fraction.

CDR3 coding DNA: TGTGCCAGCAGCCAAGTATCAGGGGACTACGAGCAGTACTTC. Translated, it gives CASSQVSGDYEQYF. The gene calls are TRBV4-2 and TRBJ2-5; TRBD1 might be the D (6 bases). The DNA end is a closer match to TRBJ2-7, so the J assignment may be wrong. The V gene's germline CDR1 is LGHNA and CDR2 YNFKEQ. The CDR3 totals 14 residues.